The TCR beta chain under discussion was sequenced for a study of T cells in Graves' hyperthyroidism and ophthalmopathy. Study background: Any treatment followed the collection of peripheral blood at initial diagnosis.

Study-wide results and caveats: Stable hyperthyroidism and ophthalmopathy were separated using 13 V-J signatures. Most thyroid clonotypes with frequency above 0.001 were detected in blood.

For ophthalmopathy patients, the Clinical Activity Score was at least 3 and the NOSPECS grade at least 4; duration was under 3 months. Regarding this clonotype: Its specificity is not known.

What was amplified from RNA transcripts were TCR beta CDR3 regions. Using the HTBI primer set, a first-round RT-PCR was run on the TCR CDR3. TCRdb independently ran MiXCR on the multiplex PCR reads; one entry per CDR3 protein. The data show roughly 500,000 distinct CDR3 sequences, with roughly a sixth seen just once and roughly 29% held by the top ten. The receptor was derived from a woman in her thirties with Graves' ophthalmopathy. The sample comprised blood.

In DNA, the CDR3 is TGCGCCAGCAGCCAAGATACAGGGGTCTACGAGCAGTACTTC. This sequence encodes CASSQDTGVYEQYF. V gene TRBV4-3 combines with J gene TRBJ2-7; TRBD1 matches at 7 bases. Trimming removed 0 bases from V and 3 bases from J; junction bases left unmatched: 2. In germline, CDR1 is LGHNA, CDR2 YSLEER. The CDR3 length is 14 residues.